These 31 T cell receptor beta chains share one sample of origin, sequenced in a study of blood T cell dynamics during melanoma immunotherapy. Regarding time point: pre-treatment baseline. The assay was immunoSEQ multiplex PCR, and TCRdb's table has in-frame clones only and misses some. Of 10,000 or so clones listed, 84% are singletons. The source material was blood, sampled from a patient treated with checkpoint blockade. These receptors came from a human donor with melanoma.

This clone has more than one count but fewer than ten. The V gene is TRBV29-1, the J gene TRBJ1-2, with D perhaps matching TRBD1 (6 bases). The CDR3 extends over 15 amino acids. V lost 0 bases, J lost 8 bases, and 19 bases lay in between. Germline CDR1 is SQVTM and CDR2 is ANQGSEA. DNA for the CDR3: TGCAGCGTTGAAGATCCAACGCGGGGGCTGGAAGGCTACACCTTC. Translation: CSVEDPTRGLEGYTF.

The rearrangement joins TRBV15 to TRBJ2-5; TRBD2 matches at 12 bases. TRBJ2-7 matches the DNA end more closely, so the J call is doubtful. Germline V gene data show CDR1 as LNHNV and CDR2 as YYDKDF (reference sequence). This CDR3 is 14 amino acids long. The CDR3 coding sequence is TGTGCCACCAGCGCCGGACTAGCGGGGCACGAGCAGTACTTC. Its translation is CATSAGLAGHEQYF.

In this sample, this clone turned up once. This chain uses TRBV4-3 with TRBJ2-7, with 8 positions matching TRBD2. CDR1 and CDR2 (germline): LGHNA, YSLEER. This CDR3 comprises 14 residues. V shed 0 bases, J shed 4 bases, and the junction held 2 bases outside the gene matches. The CDR3 spells CASSQDGGRYEQYF. For the CDR3, the DNA is TGCGCCAGCAGCCAAGATGGCGGGAGGTACGAGCAGTACTTC.

The chain couples TRBV21-1 to TRBJ2-7; the table gives TRBD1 as D, unverified against the DNA. TRBV21-1 is tagged as a pseudogene. This CDR3 has 17 residues. The CDR3 protein is CASSKALCETGDNEQYF. The DNA of the CDR3 is TGTGCCAGCAGCAAAGCGCTTTGTGAGACAGGGGACAACGAGCAGTACTTC.

V usage is TRBV25-1 and J usage is TRBJ1-1, with D tentatively TRBD1 (6 bases). Germline-derived CDR1 and CDR2 are MGHDK and SYGVNS. The ends were cut back, 6 bases at V and 3 bases at J, with 20 bases in the middle. The CDR3 length is 16 residues. The CDR3 protein is CASRHPGARSHTEAFF. The CDR3 DNA sequence: TGTGCCAGCAGGCACCCGGGGGCTAGGTCGCACACTGAAGCTTTCTTT.

This clone was counted between two and nine times. Here the CDR3 DNA reads TGTGCCAGCAGCCTAGCGGGAATGAACACTGAAGCTTTCTTT. It is translated as CASSLAGMNTEAFF. The chain combines TRBV14 with TRBJ1-1; no definite D call. Between the trimmed V and J ends, which lost 4 bases and 0 bases, there was a span of 9 bases. Germline V gene sequence: CDR1 SGHDN, CDR2 FVKESK. The CDR3 loop spans 14 amino acids.

V gene TRBV6-6 combines with J gene TRBJ2-1; 7 nucleotides match TRBD2. Germline-derived CDR1 and CDR2 are MNHNY and SVGAGI (reference sequence). The V and J ends lost 6 bases and 4 bases, in that order; junction bases with no gene match: 6. The CDR3 totals 14 residues. CDR3 sequence (DNA): TGTGCCAGCAGGTCAGCGGGGAGATACAATGAGCAGTTCTTC. Translated: CASRSAGRYNEQFF.

The chain is built from TRBV6-4 and TRBJ1-2; unclear D gene. Trimming took 5 bases from V and 7 from J, leaving 17 bases between them. Germline CDR1 and CDR2: MRHNA and SNTAGT. This CDR3 comprises 14 residues. The CDR3 DNA sequence: TGTGCCAGCAGTCCAGGCCTATCTGGCCGTGGCTACACCTTC. Amino acids: CASSPGLSGRGYTF.

The chain is built from TRBV29-1 and TRBJ2-3; 11 positions match TRBD2. Trimming took 3 bases from V and 3 from J; bases not matched to a gene: 2. The CDR3 is made up of 14 amino acids. Germline V gene sequence: CDR1 SQVTM, CDR2 ANQGSEA. CDR3 loop: CSVDASGRTDTQYF. The CDR3 DNA reads as TGCAGCGTTGATGCTAGCGGGAGGACAGATACGCAGTATTTT.

This clone was observed once. The J gene is TRBJ2-7, the V gene TRBV27, with 12 bases fitting TRBD2. The CDR3 is 15 amino acids. J lost 3 bases, V lost 5 bases, and 5 bases had no gene match. Germline V lookup: CDR1 MNHEY, CDR2 SMNVEV (reference sequence). The CDR3 nucleotides are TGTGCCAGCAGTCCCCTAGCGGGGGGGATCTACGAGCAGTACTTC. Amino acids: CASSPLAGGIYEQYF.

V and J are TRBV19 and TRBJ1-1; tentative D call: TRBD1 (5 bases). CDR3 length: 13 residues. The germline gives CDR1 LNHDA, CDR2 SQIVND (reference sequence). V was trimmed by 8 bases and J by 0 bases, leaving 10 bases between them. In DNA, the CDR3 is TGTGCCAGTGGGGGAACTATGAACACTGAAGCTTTCTTT. Translated, it gives CASGGTMNTEAFF. Complete variable domain (other parts from reference TRBV19 and TRBJ1-1): DGGITQSPKYLFRKEGQNVTLSCEQNLNHDAMYWYRQDPGQGLRLIYYSQIVNDFQKGDIAEGYSVSREKKESFPLTVTSAQKNPTAFYLCASGGTMNTEAFFGQGTRLTVV.

The V and J genes are TRBV6-5 and TRBJ1-1, with a weak D call TRBD1 (5 bases). CDR1 is MNHEY and CDR2 is SVGAGI in the germline V gene. Trimming took 8 bases from V and 0 from J, leaving 10 bases between them. The CDR3 runs to 13 residues. The CDR3 bases are TGTGCCAGCCGGCCGACAGTGAACACTGAAGCTTTCTTT. Protein: CASRPTVNTEAFF.

The chain combines TRBV5-6 with TRBJ1-1; possible D gene TRBD1, 5 bases. Germline loops: CDR1 SGHDT, CDR2 YYEEEE. Trimming removed 1 base at V and 2 bases at J, with 12 bases between. This CDR3 is 15 amino acids long. The CDR3: CASSLLGGGNTEAFF. As DNA, the CDR3 is TGTGCCAGCAGCTTGCTGGGGGGAGGCAACACTGAAGCTTTCTTT. The full variable domain, in which reference TRBV5-6 and TRBJ1-1 provide the parts outside the CDR3, is DAGVTQSPTHLIKTRGQQVTLRCSPKSGHDTVSWYQQALGQGPQFIFQYYEEEERQRGNFPDRFSGHQFPNYSSELNVNALLLGDSALYLCASSLLGGGNTEAFFGQGTRLTVV.

This clone was observed once. This chain connects TRBV5-6 to TRBJ2-7, with D possibly being TRBD2 (6 bases). The V gene lost 2 bases and the J gene lost 0 bases, with 15 bases spanning the gap. This CDR3 is 16 amino acids long. Germline V gives CDR1 SGHDT, CDR2 YYEEEE. Here the CDR3 DNA reads TGTGCCAGCAGCTTCCCCCGGGCGGGGAACTCCTACGAGCAGTACTTC. Protein sequence: CASSFPRAGNSYEQYF. Complete variable domain (other parts from reference TRBV5-6 and TRBJ2-7): DAGVTQSPTHLIKTRGQQVTLRCSPKSGHDTVSWYQQALGQGPQFIFQYYEEEERQRGNFPDRFSGHQFPNYSSELNVNALLLGDSALYLCASSFPRAGNSYEQYFGPGTRLTVT.

The chain employs TRBV2 and TRBJ2-2, with D perhaps TRBD1 (5 bases). This CDR3 is built from 15 residues. V was pared by 5 bases and J by 3 bases, with 13 bases between. CDR1 SNHLY and CDR2 FYNNEI come from the germline V gene. CDR3 amino acids: CASSLGAAHTGELFF. The CDR3, as DNA: TGTGCCAGCAGTTTAGGGGCCGCGCACACCGGGGAGCTGTTTTTT.

For the CDR3, the DNA is TGTGCCAGCAGCCCCCATCCCGGGTCCCATGGCTACACCTTC. Translation: CASSPHPGSHGYTF. J is TRBJ1-2 and V is TRBV7-2; unclear D gene. V gave up 5 bases and J gave up 6 bases, with 16 bases separating them. The germline CDR1 and CDR2 sequences are SGHTA and FQGNSA. The CDR3 runs 14 residues.

The V and J genes are TRBV11-3 and TRBJ2-1; no clear D. This CDR3 spans 15 amino acids. Between the trimmed V and J ends, which lost 6 bases and 7 bases, there was a span of 19 bases. The germline gives CDR1 SGHNT, CDR2 YENEEA. The CDR3: CASSSNPGARNEQFF. The CDR3, as DNA: TGTGCCAGCAGTTCCAATCCGGGCGCTAGGAATGAGCAGTTCTTC.

Only one count was recorded for this clone. This chain uses TRBV6-5 with TRBJ1-6; TRBD1 is a possible D gene (5 bases). Germline values: CDR1 MNHEY, CDR2 SVGAGI. This CDR3 contains 16 residues. V was cut by 4 bases and J by 6 bases, with 16 bases left in between. The CDR3 region has the DNA TGTGCCAGCAGTTCCCTCCGAAGGGGATCTAATTCACCCCTCCACTTT. It translates to CASSSLRRGSNSPLHF.

The chain employs TRBV7-9 and TRBJ1-2; no clear D. The CDR3 is 14 amino acids. V lost 6 bases to trimming and J lost 4 bases, with 15 bases between them. CDR1 and CDR2 from the germline V gene are SEHNR and FQNEAQ (reference sequence). CDR3 in amino acids: CASRFSGVGYGYTF. CDR3 in DNA: TGTGCCAGCAGATTTTCCGGGGTTGGCTATGGCTACACCTTC. The whole variable domain, filled in from reference TRBV7-9 and TRBJ1-2, reads DTGVSQNPRHKITKRGQNVTFRCDPISEHNRLYWYRQTLGQGPEFLTYFQNEAQLEKSRLLSDRFSAERPKGSFSTLEIQRTEQGDSAMYLCASRFSGVGYGYTFGSGTRLTVV.

A few counts support this clone. J is TRBJ2-3 and V is TRBV11-3; the D gene is possibly TRBD2 (5 bases). V was pared by 3 bases and J by 1 base, with 11 bases between. The germline gives CDR1 SGHNT, CDR2 YENEEA. The length of the CDR3 is 15 residues. CDR3 nucleotides: TGTGCCAGCAGCTTTCCGGGGTACGGCACAGATACGCAGTATTTT. This sequence encodes CASSFPGYGTDTQYF.

J is TRBJ2-3 and V is TRBV4-2, with 9 nucleotides matching TRBD1. J gave up 2 bases and V 5 bases, and 8 bases lay outside the gene matches. Per the germline V gene, CDR1 is LGHNA and CDR2 is YNFKEQ. The CDR3 runs 16 residues. The CDR3 is CASSGGTGWSTDTQYF. The DNA for the CDR3 is TGTGCCAGCAGCGGGGGGACAGGGTGGTCCACAGATACGCAGTATTTT.

The chain has TRBV4-1 and TRBJ2-1, with a weak D call TRBD2 (6 bases). The CDR3 is made up of 18 amino acids. V was shortened by 2 bases and J by 7 bases, with 24 bases between the two germline ends. Germline CDR1 is MGHRA and CDR2 is YSYEKL. This CDR3 reads CASSQLIPRGTAFNEQFF. The CDR3 nucleotides are TGCGCCAGCAGCCAACTCATACCCCGCGGGACCGCTTTTAATGAGCAGTTCTTC.

The chain couples TRBV2 to TRBJ2-1; D remains ambiguous. Between the trimmed V and J ends, which lost 6 bases and 6 bases, there was a span of 9 bases. Germline V gene data show CDR1 as SNHLY and CDR2 as FYNNEI. The CDR3 has 12 amino acids. The CDR3 DNA reads as TGTGCCAGCAGGGAGAATCCCAATGAGCAGTTCTTC. Translated: CASRENPNEQFF.

This clone showed up just a few times. J is TRBJ1-2 and V is TRBV4-3; maybe TRBD1 (5 bases). CDR3 length equals 15 residues. V lost 0 bases and J 6 bases, leaving 14 bases between the germline ends. Germline-derived CDR1 and CDR2 are LGHNA and YSLEER. The CDR3 DNA sequence: TGCGCCAGCAGCCAAGATATCCCAGGGCGGGATGGCTACACCTTC. Protein sequence: CASSQDIPGRDGYTF.

Here the CDR3 DNA reads TGTGCCAGTAAACCCCCGGGACCCCACAACGAGCAGTACTTC. This encodes CASKPPGPHNEQYF. The J gene is TRBJ2-7, the V gene TRBV19; D is tentatively TRBD1 or TRBD2 (5 bases each). V lost 7 bases and J 5 bases, leaving 18 bases between the germline ends. From germline, CDR1 is LNHDA and CDR2 SQIVND (reference sequence). This CDR3 is 14 amino acids long.

This chain connects TRBV7-2 to TRBJ2-3; D may be TRBD2 (5 bases). Trimming removed 1 base at V and 3 bases at J, with 11 bases between. Germline-derived CDR1 and CDR2 are SGHTA and FQGNSA. The length of the CDR3 is 15 residues. Here the CDR3 reads CASSLESSSTDTQYF. The CDR3 DNA reads as TGTGCCAGCAGCTTAGAGTCTAGCAGTACAGATACGCAGTATTTT.

This chain connects TRBV11-2 to TRBJ2-1; D not certain. Deletions cut 8 bases from V and 0 bases from J, with 11 bases between. CDR3 length equals 14 residues. Per the germline V gene, CDR1 is SGHAT and CDR2 is FQNNGV. The CDR3 sequence: CASGKRSSYNEQFF. The CDR3 region has the DNA TGTGCCAGCGGGAAACGAAGCTCCTACAATGAGCAGTTCTTC.

Details on this clone: Other DNA sequences in the same sample also yield this CDR3. The rearrangement joins TRBV7-7 to TRBJ2-2; TRBD2 might be the D (5 bases). V was pared by 1 base and J by 5 bases, with 14 bases between. Germline lookup yields CDR1 SSHAT and CDR2 FNYEAQ (reference sequence). There are 16 residues in the CDR3. The CDR3 protein is CASSLDPGFVTGELFF. The CDR3 DNA sequence: TGTGCCAGCAGCTTAGATCCGGGATTCGTGACCGGGGAGCTGTTTTTT.

The rearrangement links TRBV10-3 to TRBJ1-1; D is uncertain. V lost 4 bases, J lost 6 bases, and 15 bases lay in between. This CDR3 contains 14 residues. The V gene's germline CDR1 is ENHRY and CDR2 SYGVKD. The CDR3 DNA reads as TGTGCCATCAGTGGCAGTGGAGGACGAGCTGAAGCTTTCTTT. Amino acid sequence: CAISGSGGRAEAFF.

The gene calls are TRBV19 and TRBJ2-3; 11 nucleotides match TRBD2. Per germline, CDR1 LNHDA and CDR2 SQIVND (reference sequence). The CDR3 has 16 residues. Unmatched junction bases numbered 6, after V lost 1 base and J lost 6 bases. Here the CDR3 DNA reads TGTGCCAGTAGTATAGCCCCTAGCGGGGGGCATGATACGCAGTATTTT. Translated, it gives CASSIAPSGGHDTQYF.

This sequence joins TRBV6-5 and TRBJ1-5; D gene uncertain. The V gene's germline CDR1 is MNHEY and CDR2 SVGAGI. V lost 5 bases to trimming and J lost 0 bases, with 8 bases between them. This CDR3 spans 14 amino acids. CDR3 amino acids: CASSRGVSNQPQHF. The CDR3 DNA reads as TGTGCCAGCAGTCGAGGTGTTAGCAATCAGCCCCAGCATTTT.